These 15 T cell receptor beta chains share one sample of origin, sequenced in a study of T cells after yellow fever vaccination. MiXCR, applied by TCRdb to the 5' RACE reads, yields one record per CDR3 protein. Here the sample spans roughly 520,000 distinct CDR3 sequences, just over 20% being singletons. This sample comprised PBMCs, obtained approximately 22 days after the first yellow fever vaccination. The receptors come from a man between 18 and 35 years old who received the YFV17D yellow fever vaccine.

The chain joins TRBV20-1 to TRBJ2-3, with D unresolved. V was trimmed by 4 bases and J by 3 bases, leaving 11 bases between them. The germline gives CDR1 DFQATT, CDR2 SNEGSKA (reference sequence). This CDR3 contains 13 residues. The CDR3 reads CSAIRGVTDTQYF. CDR3 DNA sequence: TGCAGTGCTATCCGCGGAGTAACAGATACGCAGTATTTT.

The genes are TRBV7-2 and TRBJ1-5; the D gene is possibly TRBD1 (5 bases). The V gene lost 2 bases and the J gene lost 2 bases, with 13 bases spanning the gap. Germline V CDR1 and CDR2: SGHTA, FQGNSA. This CDR3 has 16 amino acids. The CDR3 sequence is CASSLIWDGGNQPQHF. The CDR3 DNA sequence: TGTGCCAGCAGCTTAATTTGGGACGGCGGCAATCAGCCCCAGCATTTT.

This clonotype was counted between two and nine times. The CDR3 sequence: CASSTTQGPYEQYV. CDR3 nucleotide sequence: TGTGCCAGCAGCACTACTCAAGGTCCCTACGAGCAGTACGTC. This chain uses TRBV7-9 with TRBJ2-7; no clear D. Per germline, CDR1 SEHNR and CDR2 FQNEAQ (reference sequence). V shed 5 bases and J shed 2 bases, with 13 bases lying between them. This CDR3 comprises 14 residues.

The chain carries TRBV9 and TRBJ2-2; 9 bases are shared with TRBD1. The CDR3 is 16 residues long. Germline V gene lookup returns CDR1 SGDLS and CDR2 YYNGEE. With 6 bases clipped from V and 5 bases from J, the junction kept 11 bases outside the gene matches. The CDR3 DNA follows: TGTGCCAGCACCAGGGGACGGGACAGGGCGACCGGGGAGCTGTTTTTT. Its translation: CASTRGRDRATGELFF.

V is TRBV6-1 and J is TRBJ2-5, with D maybe TRBD1 (5 bases). The length of the CDR3 is 16 residues. The germline gives CDR1 MNHNS, CDR2 SASEGT. Trimming removed 9 bases at V and 7 bases at J, with 27 bases between. This chain's CDR3 is CASMPANPGISGTQYF. The CDR3 DNA is TGTGCCAGTATGCCAGCGAACCCAGGGATTTCGGGGACCCAGTACTTC.

This chain joins TRBV10-2 and TRBJ2-5, with D possibly TRBD2 on 5 matching bases. Germline CDR1 WSHSY, CDR2 SAAADI. With 3 bases removed from V and 3 bases from J, the gap between germline ends came to 5 bases. This CDR3 is built from 12 residues. In nucleotides, the CDR3 is TGCGCCAGCAGTGAACTAGAAGAGACCCAGTACTTC. This codes for CASSELEETQYF.

This clonotype was detected ten times or more. The chain uses TRBV12-3 or TRBV12-4 and TRBJ1-3; D gene unclear. This CDR3 spans 15 amino acids. With 2 bases removed from V and 4 bases from J, the gap between germline ends came to 12 bases. This chain's CDR3 is CASSLPSDRGNTIYF. The CDR3, as DNA: TGTGCCAGCAGTTTACCTTCCGACCGAGGAAACACCATATATTTT.

This clonotype was counted only a few times. The chain is built from TRBV6-1 and TRBJ2-5; 9 bases line up with TRBD2. Losses at the gene ends were 2 bases for V and 5 bases for J; bases not matched to a gene: 3. Germline-derived CDR1 and CDR2 are MNHNS and SASEGT. The CDR3 covers 14 residues. CDR3 sequence: CASSELAGPETQYF. The CDR3 nucleotides read TGTGCCAGCAGTGAACTAGCGGGGCCCGAGACCCAGTACTTC.

This clonotype was recorded a few times. The chain uses TRBV20-1 and TRBJ1-2; maybe TRBD1 (5 bases). Trimming shortened V by 3 bases and J by 7 bases, and 24 bases separated the two germline ends. The length of the CDR3 is 16 residues. Germline values: CDR1 DFQATT, CDR2 SNEGSKA (reference sequence). In nucleotides, the CDR3 is TGCAGTGCTAGGAACCGATTCAGGGACGCTATTTCTGGCTACACCTTC. Translating it yields CSARNRFRDAISGYTF.

This clonotype has a handful of counts. The chain links TRBV6-2 or TRBV6-3 to TRBJ2-7; no clear D gene. Looked up from germline, CDR1 is MNHEY and CDR2 is SVGEGT. V lost 3 bases and J 2 bases, leaving 11 bases between the germline ends. The CDR3 is 14 amino acids. CDR3 sequence (DNA): TGTGCCAGCAGTTATGTTGAGTGGGCCTACGAGCAGTACGTC. This gives the protein CASSYVEWAYEQYV.

This clonotype was counted a single time. V gene TRBV14 combines with J gene TRBJ2-5; TRBD2 aligns across 12 bases. The V segment lost 4 bases and the J segment 2 bases; nucleotides outside the gene matches: 5. This CDR3 has 16 residues. Per the germline V gene, CDR1 is SGHDN and CDR2 is FVKESK. CDR3 sequence: CASSPPTSGGQETQYF. In nucleotides, the CDR3 is TGTGCCAGCAGCCCGCCGACTAGCGGGGGACAAGAGACCCAGTACTTC.

V is TRBV7-8 and J is TRBJ2-4, with D perhaps given as TRBD1 or TRBD2 (5 bases each). The V and J ends lost 1 base and 8 bases respectively, with 15 bases between them. The CDR3 length is 15 residues. The germline V gene encodes CDR1 SGHVS and CDR2 FQNEAQ. Here the CDR3 DNA reads TGTGCCAGCAGCTTAGTGGGGACGGGATCGGACATTCAGTACTTC. Residues: CASSLVGTGSDIQYF.

Written as DNA, the CDR3 is TGTGCCAGCAGCGTACGGGACAGTTATAATTCACCCCTCCACTTT. It translates to CASSVRDSYNSPLHF. J is TRBJ1-6 and V is TRBV5-5; 7 bases are a match to TRBD1. This CDR3 spans 15 amino acids. Germline CDR1 is SGHKS and CDR2 is YYEKEE (reference sequence). V lost 4 bases, J lost 4 bases, and 5 bases stayed unmatched.

This clonotype was found a few times. In nucleotides, the CDR3 is TGTGCCAGCAGCGTCTCGGGGGTGACCGGGGAGCTGTTTTTT. Translation gives CASSVSGVTGELFF. The chain employs TRBV9 and TRBJ2-2, with a weak D call TRBD2 (6 bases). The CDR3 contains 14 residues. Deletions cut 2 bases from V and 5 bases from J, with 10 bases between. Germline CDR1 and CDR2: SGDLS and YYNGEE.

This clonotype was seen a few times. The V call is TRBV7-3, the J call TRBJ2-3; TRBD1 is a possible D gene (6 bases). Germline CDR1 and CDR2: SGHTA and FQGTGA. V shed 4 bases and J shed 0 bases, with 11 bases lying between them. This CDR3 spans 15 amino acids. CDR3: CASSSDRTSTDTQYF. The CDR3 DNA reads as TGTGCCAGCAGCTCAGACAGGACTAGCACAGATACGCAGTATTTT.